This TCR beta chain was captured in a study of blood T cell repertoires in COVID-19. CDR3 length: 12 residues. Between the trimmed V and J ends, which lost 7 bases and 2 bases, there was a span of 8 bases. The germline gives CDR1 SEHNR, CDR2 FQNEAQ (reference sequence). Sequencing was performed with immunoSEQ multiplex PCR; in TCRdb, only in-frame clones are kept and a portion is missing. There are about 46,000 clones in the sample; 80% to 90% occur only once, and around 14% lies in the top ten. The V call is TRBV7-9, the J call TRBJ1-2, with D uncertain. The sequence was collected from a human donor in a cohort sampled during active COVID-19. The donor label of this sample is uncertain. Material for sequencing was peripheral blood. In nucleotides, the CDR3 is TGTGCCAGCAACGCGGAGAACTATGGCTACACCTTC. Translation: CASNAENYGYTF.